One sample yielded the 21 T cell receptor beta chains listed below, sequenced in a study of Ad26.COV2.S vaccination and SARS-CoV-2 variants. Sequenced by immunoSEQ multiplex PCR; TCRdb stores in-frame clones only, minus some. The repertoire holds a few hundred thousand clones, with roughly 90% as singletons. Treatment defined: some 19 received Ad26.COV2.S at low or high dose, single or two shots; several received placebo; per-sample allocation not given. Specimens were obtained on day 63 following the first vaccine or placebo injection. The source material was peripheral blood, sampled in a trial of Ad26.COV2.S vaccine versus placebo. These receptors originate from a person between 18 and 65 years old who received the Ad26.COV2.S COVID-19 vaccine or a placebo.

DNA for the CDR3: TGTGCCTTGAGACTAGCGGGATACAATGAGCAGTTCTTC. Translated: CALRLAGYNEQFF. The rearrangement uses TRBV30 and TRBJ2-1, with 11 bases matching TRBD2. V gave up 7 bases and J gave up 4 bases; unmatched junction bases: 3. Looked up from germline, CDR1 is GTSNPN and CDR2 is SVGIG (reference sequence). The CDR3 totals 13 residues. Combining the CDR3 with reference TRBV30 and TRBJ2-1 gives the whole variable domain SQTIHQWPATLVQPVGSPLSLECTVEGTSNPNLYWYRQAAGRGLQLLFYSVGIGQISSEVPQNLSASRPQDRQFILSSKKLLLSDSGFYLCALRLAGYNEQFFGPGTRLTVL.

V usage is TRBV19 and J usage is TRBJ1-2; maybe TRBD1 (6 bases). Trimming left V 7 bases short and J 3 bases short, with 18 bases between. Germline values: CDR1 LNHDA, CDR2 SQIVND (reference sequence). This CDR3 is built from 15 residues. The CDR3 region has the DNA TGTGCCAGTAATCAGGAGGGCGCAGGGGACTATGGCTACACCTTC. It translates to CASNQEGAGDYGYTF.

The chain recombines TRBV7-6 with TRBJ2-1; 9 nucleotides match TRBD2. This CDR3 is 15 amino acids long. Unmatched junction bases numbered 5, after V lost 5 bases and J lost 3 bases. Per germline, CDR1 SGHVS and CDR2 FNYEAQ. The CDR3 coding sequence is TGTGCCAGCAGCCCTGGACTAGCGAACTACAATGAGCAGTTCTTC. Amino acid sequence: CASSPGLANYNEQFF.

The rearrangement uses TRBV10-2 and TRBJ1-5; D gene uncertain. The CDR3 is 12 amino acids. Trimming took 4 bases from V and 7 from J, leaving 8 bases between them. Germline V gives CDR1 WSHSY, CDR2 SAAADI. The CDR3 DNA is TGCGCCAGCAGTGCCTGGAACCAGCCCCAGCATTTT. Translating it yields CASSAWNQPQHF.

The chain links TRBV5-1 to TRBJ2-5; TRBD2 matches at 7 bases. CDR1 and CDR2 (germline): SGHRS, YFSETQ. This CDR3 has 14 amino acids. Trimming took 0 bases from V and 5 from J; bases not matched to a gene: 4. The chain's CDR3 is CASSLGQGGETQYF. The CDR3 region has the DNA TGCGCCAGCAGCTTGGGGCAGGGAGGGGAGACCCAGTACTTC. Full variable domain (remainder filled in from reference TRBV5-1 and TRBJ2-5): KAGVTQTPRYLIKTRGQQVTLSCSPISGHRSVSWYQQTPGQGLQFLFEYFSETQRNKGNFPGRFSGRQFSNSRSEMNVSTLELGDSALYLCASSLGQGGETQYFGPGTRLLVL.

The V call is TRBV15, the J call TRBJ2-7; D tentatively reads TRBD1 or TRBD2 (5 bases each). This CDR3 has 17 amino acids. V was trimmed by 3 bases and J by 3 bases, leaving 21 bases between them. Germline V gene data show CDR1 as LNHNV and CDR2 as YYDKDF (reference sequence). The CDR3 bases are TGTGCCACCAGCAGGGGACCTCCGGGACGGGTTTACTACGAGCAGTACTTC. It encodes CATSRGPPGRVYYEQYF. Full variable domain (missing parts from reference TRBV15 and TRBJ2-7): DAMVIQNPRYQVTQFGKPVTLSCSQTLNHNVMYWYQQKSSQAPKLLFHYYDKDFNNEADTPDNFQSRRPNTSFCFLDIRSPGLGDTAMYLCATSRGPPGRVYYEQYFGPGTRLTVT.

The CDR3 protein is CASDLRYGYTF. The CDR3 region has the DNA TGTGCCTCGGACCTTCGCTATGGCTACACCTTC. The chain employs TRBV30 and TRBJ1-2; D uncertain. Trimming took off 7 bases at V and 4 bases at J, with 10 bases between the two ends. The length of the CDR3 is 11 residues. Germline CDR1 and CDR2: GTSNPN and SVGIG (reference sequence).

The chain combines TRBV15 with TRBJ1-1; the D is unclear. The CDR3 spans 11 residues. V shed 5 bases and J shed 11 bases, with 12 bases lying between them. The germline gives CDR1 LNHNV, CDR2 YYDKDF (reference sequence). As DNA, the CDR3 is TGTGCCACCAGCGGTCTAGACGTTGCTTTCTTT. This gives the protein CATSGLDVAFF.

The genes are TRBV19 and TRBJ1-5; unclear D gene. Trimming took 0 bases from V and 0 from J, leaving 18 bases between them. Germline lookup yields CDR1 LNHDA and CDR2 SQIVND (reference sequence). The CDR3 spans 19 residues. Here the CDR3 reads CASSIDGPAIASSNQPQHF. In nucleotides, the CDR3 is TGTGCCAGTAGTATAGACGGTCCGGCGATAGCCTCTAGCAATCAGCCCCAGCATTTT. The full variable domain, in which reference TRBV19 and TRBJ1-5 provide the parts outside the CDR3, is DGGITQSPKYLFRKEGQNVTLSCEQNLNHDAMYWYRQDPGQGLRLIYYSQIVNDFQKGDIAEGYSVSREKKESFPLTVTSAQKNPTAFYLCASSIDGPAIASSNQPQHFGDGTRLSIL.

The chain couples TRBV6-5 to TRBJ2-7, with 8 nucleotides matching TRBD2. Trimming removed 0 bases from V and 5 bases from J; junction bases left unmatched: 0. CDR3 size: 13 residues. From germline, CDR1 is MNHEY and CDR2 SVGAGI. The chain's CDR3 is CASSYSAGDEQYV. In nucleotides, the CDR3 is TGTGCCAGCAGTTACTCAGCGGGGGACGAGCAGTACGTC.

The rearrangement uses TRBV18 and TRBJ1-1; D ambiguous. The germline V gene encodes CDR1 KGHSH and CDR2 LQKENI. Trimming shortened V by 4 bases and J by 1 base, and 10 bases separated the two germline ends. This CDR3 comprises 14 residues. The CDR3 DNA is TGTGCCAGCTCACGATCCCAGCCGAACACTGAAGCTTTCTTT. Encoded protein: CASSRSQPNTEAFF.

CDR3 nucleotides: TGTGCCAGCTCACCCCCGGGGTGGGGGGGGCAAACTGAAGCTTTCTTT. It yields the protein CASSPPGWGGQTEAFF. The chain recombines TRBV18 with TRBJ1-1, with D maybe TRBD1 (6 bases). The CDR3 totals 16 residues. The V gene lost 3 bases and the J gene lost 5 bases, with 19 bases spanning the gap. Germline-derived CDR1 and CDR2 are KGHSH and LQKENI.

This chain joins TRBV18 and TRBJ2-7, with D possibly being TRBD2 (5 bases). Germline CDR1 reads KGHSH; CDR2 reads LQKENI. Between the trimmed V and J ends, which lost 4 bases and 3 bases, there was a span of 10 bases. CDR3 length: 13 residues. As DNA, the CDR3 is TGTGCCAGCTCACAATCACTAGACTACGAGCAGTACGTC. Its protein product is CASSQSLDYEQYV.

The count of this clone is one. This sequence joins TRBV3-1 (or the pseudogene TRBV3-2) and TRBJ1-3; D is unclear. Between the trimmed V and J ends, which lost 5 bases and 0 bases, there was a span of 11 bases. This CDR3 spans 15 amino acids. Per the germline V gene, CDR1 is LGHDT and CDR2 is YNNKEL (reference sequence). DNA of the CDR3: TGTGCCAGCAGCGACCGCCCGGACTCTGGAAACACCATATATTTT. Protein sequence: CASSDRPDSGNTIYF.

This chain joins TRBV5-4 and TRBJ2-7; 7 nucleotides agree with TRBD1. CDR3 length: 13 amino acids. Looked up from germline, CDR1 is SGHNT and CDR2 is YYREEE (reference sequence). V was clipped by 4 bases and J by 0 bases; unmatched bases: 1. CDR3 sequence: CASSGDSSYEQYF. The CDR3 nucleotides are TGTGCCAGCAGCGGGGACAGCTCCTACGAGCAGTACTTC.

This chain links TRBV18 with TRBJ1-1; no firm D call. CDR3 size: 17 residues. CDR1 is KGHSH and CDR2 is LQKENI in the germline V gene. V lost 1 base and J 3 bases, leaving 18 bases between the germline ends. CDR3 bases: TGTGCCAGCTCACCACGGATTGGGAATCTTGTGGACACTGAAGCTTTCTTT. Residues: CASSPRIGNLVDTEAFF.

V usage is TRBV9 and J usage is TRBJ1-3; D is possibly TRBD1 (5 bases). Trimming removed 3 bases at V and 4 bases at J, with 11 bases between. The CDR3 is 14 residues long. Germline V gene sequence: CDR1 SGDLS, CDR2 YYNGEE. CDR3 coding DNA: TGTGCCAGCAGCGGACAGCTTTTAGGAAACACCATATATTTT. Protein sequence: CASSGQLLGNTIYF.

The chain couples TRBV27 to TRBJ2-3, with D unclear. This CDR3 is 14 amino acids long. V gave up 10 bases and J gave up 2 bases, with 16 bases separating them. Germline assignment: CDR1 MNHEY and CDR2 SMNVEV (reference sequence). The CDR3 bases are TGTGCCACCAAAAAACTTGGGATCACAGATACGCAGTATTTT. This translates into CATKKLGITDTQYF.

This clone was counted once. The CDR3 nucleotides read TGCGCCAGCAGCCAAGCGGCGGGGGACGTGGAGGACAATGAGCAGTTCTTC. It specifies CASSQAAGDVEDNEQFF. The J gene is TRBJ2-1, the V gene TRBV4-1; 7 bases align to TRBD2. V gave up 1 base and J gave up 5 bases; unmatched junction bases: 11. The CDR3 has 17 residues. The V gene's germline CDR1 is MGHRA and CDR2 YSYEKL.

This rearrangement joins TRBV18 to TRBJ1-5, with 9 bases lining up with TRBD1. V gave up 0 bases and J gave up 6 bases; unmatched junction bases: 6. Per the germline V gene, CDR1 is KGHSH and CDR2 is LQKENI. This CDR3 comprises 16 residues. DNA for the CDR3: TGTGCCAGCTCACCACCGATGACAGGGGGAGGTCAGCCCCAGCATTTT. This gives the protein CASSPPMTGGGQPQHF.

The chain combines TRBV5-5 with TRBJ1-1; 8 nucleotides match TRBD1. Germline lookup yields CDR1 SGHKS and CDR2 YYEKEE (reference sequence). This CDR3 contains 16 residues. V trimming: 0 bases; J trimming: 4 bases; junction bases outside the gene matches: 8. This CDR3 is CASSLGPTGEGTEAFF. Here the CDR3 DNA reads TGTGCCAGCAGCTTGGGGCCGACAGGGGAGGGCACTGAAGCTTTCTTT.